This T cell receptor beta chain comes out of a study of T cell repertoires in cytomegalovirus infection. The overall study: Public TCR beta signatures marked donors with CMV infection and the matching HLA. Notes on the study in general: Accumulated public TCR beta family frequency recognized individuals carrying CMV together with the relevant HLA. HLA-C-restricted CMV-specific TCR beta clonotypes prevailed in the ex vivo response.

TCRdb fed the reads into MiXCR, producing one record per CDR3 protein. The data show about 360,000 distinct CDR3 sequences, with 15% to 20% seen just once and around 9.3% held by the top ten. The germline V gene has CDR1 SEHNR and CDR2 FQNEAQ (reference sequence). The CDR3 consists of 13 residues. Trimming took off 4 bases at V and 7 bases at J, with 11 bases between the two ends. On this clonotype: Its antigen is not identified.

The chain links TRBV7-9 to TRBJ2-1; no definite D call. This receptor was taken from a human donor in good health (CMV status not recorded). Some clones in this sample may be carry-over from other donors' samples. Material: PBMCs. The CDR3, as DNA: TGTGCCAGCAGCTCTTGGGTTACTAATGAGCAGTTCTTC. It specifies CASSSWVTNEQFF.